The sequence of this T cell receptor beta chain was determined in a study of blood T cells in healthy people across ages. Alongside a J-beta primer mix, a sample-barcoded 5' primer served in a second PCR lasting roughly 7 to 11 cycles. TCRdb itself ran the 5' RACE reads through MiXCR, one entry per CDR3 protein. The sample shows about 780,000 distinct CDR3 sequences, around 62% of them seen only once. The CDR3 consists of 14 residues. Germline values: CDR1 GTSNPN, CDR2 SVGIG (reference sequence). After removal of 0 bases from V and 7 bases from J, the junction contained 5 bases not matched to a gene.

Sequencing was performed on blood. This receptor was taken from a man aged 25-45 years in good health. V gene TRBV30 combines with J gene TRBJ2-1, with TRBD1 identical over 8 bases. As DNA, the CDR3 is TGTGCCTGGAGTGTTGGACAGGGTGTAAATGAGCAGTTCTTC. Amino acid sequence: CAWSVGQGVNEQFF.